A selection of T cell receptor beta chains follows, all from one sample in a study of radiotherapy plus CTLA-4 blockade in lung cancer. The protocol was immunoSEQ multiplex PCR, while the TCRdb copy is restricted to in-frame clones and leaves out a portion. The data show some 48,000 clones, with 86% seen just once and under 20% held by the top ten. Source: peripheral blood, taken from a patient treated with radiotherapy plus ipilimumab. The receptor source for this set is a human donor with non-small cell lung cancer that progressed on radiotherapy plus ipilimumab. Some clones in this sample may be carry-over from other donors' samples. CDR3s include the opening cysteine and the closing phenylalanine or tryptophan. The order of the fields is V gene, D gene, clone size, J gene, CDR3 protein, CDR3 DNA. The D gene is left open where the match is weak. Clone size, where shown, is once, few, many, or a class for clones that have expanded.

>TRBV12-5|NA|NA|TRBJ2-1
CASGLILGAVNEQFF
TGTGCTAGTGGTTTGATACTAGGAGCCGTCAATGAGCAGTTCTTC
>TRBV5-1|NA|NA|TRBJ1-4
CASSLGGGEKLFF
TGCGCCAGCAGCTTGGGGGGCGGTGAAAAACTGTTTTTT
>TRBV6-5|TRBD2|NA|TRBJ2-1
CASSPSGSSYNEQFF
TGTGCCAGCAGTCCTAGCGGGAGTTCCTACAATGAGCAGTTCTTC
>TRBV11-2|NA|few|TRBJ2-1
CASSLERGSYNEQFF
TGTGCCAGCAGCTTAGAAAGGGGCTCCTACAATGAGCAGTTCTTC
>TRBV18|NA|NA|TRBJ2-4
CASSPSGGNIQYF
TGTGCCAGCTCACCGTCAGGGGGGAACATTCAGTACTTC
>TRBV7-2|NA|once|TRBJ2-7
CASSLGLRVGGYEQYF
TGTGCCAGCAGCTTAGGGTTGAGGGTGGGGGGTTACGAGCAGTACTTC
>TRBV6-6|NA|NA|TRBJ1-1
CASSSTAQTMNTEAFF
TGTGCCAGCAGTTCGACGGCACAGACTATGAACACTGAAGCTTTCTTT
>TRBV28|TRBD1|NA|TRBJ2-4
CASLSQDRVLETKNIQYF
TGTGCCAGCTTATCCCAAGACAGGGTATTGGAAACCAAAAACATTCAGTACTTC
>TRBV28|NA|NA|TRBJ1-1
CASSARTENTEAFF
TGTGCCAGCAGTGCTCGGACAGAGAACACTGAAGCTTTCTTT
>TRBV30|TRBD1|few|TRBJ1-1
CASGQGAGNTEAFF
TGTGCATCGGGACAGGGGGCAGGGAACACTGAAGCTTTCTTT